The TCR beta chain under discussion was sequenced for a study of T cells after yellow fever vaccination. Overall study context: Fractions of limited cellularity were prepared by means of SMART-Seq v4 Ultra Low Input.

Study results and limitations: Post-booster reappearance was seen for most primary-vaccination clones (just under 97% CD4, around 89% CD8).

Researchers made TCR cDNA using 5'RACE template switching, and this step added a universal primer site and UMIs. TCRdb itself ran the 5' RACE reads through MiXCR, one entry per CDR3 protein. The data show approximately 350,000 distinct CDR3 sequences, 11% seen once. The germline CDR1 and CDR2 sequences are SGHTA and FQGNSA. V lost 2 bases to trimming and J lost 0 bases, with 14 bases between them. The CDR3 spans 16 residues. As for this clonotype: Its cognate antigen is unknown.

The clonotype originates from a young man who received the YFV17D yellow fever vaccine. The chain recombines TRBV7-2 with TRBJ2-7; D is possibly TRBD1 or TRBD2 (6 bases each). The source material was PBMCs, sampled on the day of the first yellow fever vaccination. CDR3 region: CASSLLGGDSSYEQYF. The CDR3 nucleotides are TGTGCCAGCAGCTTATTGGGGGGCGACTCCTCCTACGAGCAGTACTTC.